This T cell receptor (beta chain) was identified in a study of identical twins. General study results and limits: For monozygotic twins, models underestimated out-of-frame TCR alpha sharing.

The CDR3 totals 13 residues. V was trimmed by 1 base and J by 5 bases, leaving 10 bases between them. Germline V gene data show CDR1 as SQVTM and CDR2 as ANQGSEA. A universal primer site came from template switching; cDNA carried unique molecular identifiers. TCRdb reanalysed the 5' RACE reads using MiXCR and keeps one entry per CDR3 protein. Among hundreds of thousands of distinct CDR3 sequences listed, less than 25% were seen once. To note about this clonotype: Its antigen is currently unknown.

The sample also formed part of further work on T cells expressing NK-cell markers. Per that study: The HCMV specificity of the expanded NKG2C+ T cell clones stayed unresolved.

The sample consisted of PBMCs. This sequence joins TRBV29-1 and TRBJ2-3, with unresolved D. The clonotype comes from a woman under 30 in good health. CDR3 amino acids: CSVEGWSLDTQYF. In DNA form, the CDR3 reads TGCAGCGTTGAAGGGTGGTCCCTAGATACGCAGTATTTT.